This TCR beta chain is drawn from a study of blood T cells in healthy people across ages. V was trimmed by 6 bases and J by 6 bases, leaving 15 bases between them. Germline assignment: CDR1 DFQATT and CDR2 SNEGSKA (reference sequence). This CDR3 is built from 13 residues. Ten milliliters of peripheral blood were drawn from each donor. Extracted total RNA amounted to at least 5.5 micrograms for each sample. Then a second PCR, running roughly 7 to 11 cycles, was carried out with a sample-barcoded 5' primer and a J-beta primer mix. MiXCR, run by TCRdb on the 5' RACE reads, gives a single entry per CDR3 protein. This sample has about 720,000 distinct CDR3 sequences; 20% to 25% occur once, and the top ten carry about 20%.

The receptor was derived from a man between 65 and 85 years old in good health. The genes are TRBV20-1 and TRBJ1-5; unclear D gene. Sequenced: blood. CDR3 coding DNA: TGCAGTGCCCAAAGTTCGAGCGGTCAGCCCCAGCATTTT. Encoded protein: CSAQSSSGQPQHF.